A selection of T cell receptor beta chains follows, all from one sample in a study of T cell responses to AZD1222 COVID-19 vaccine. Clones were sequenced by immunoSEQ multiplex PCR, and TCRdb holds only the in-frame ones, with some missing. The sample shows tens of thousands of clones, more than 75% of them seen only once. The sequenced sample was peripheral blood, obtained on day 0 of AZD1222 vaccination. All receptors come from an adult in good health. The CDR3 runs from the conserved cysteine through the conserved F or W. The order of the fields is V gene, clone size, J gene, CDR3 protein. Clone size is not always given. Where it is, it says once, few, many or a class for expanded clones.

V: TRBV9; size: .; J: TRBJ1-3; CDR3: CASSPGTGTSGNTIYF
V: TRBV5-1; size: few; J: TRBJ2-5; CDR3: CASSFLAGGQKTQYF
V: TRBV9; size: .; J: TRBJ2-3; CDR3: CASSSRGGGADTQYF
V: TRBV2; size: .; J: TRBJ2-3; CDR3: CASSTLAGGPGGQYF
V: TRBV28; size: .; J: TRBJ2-7; CDR3: CASSLGGLSYEQYF
V: TRBV3-1/TRBV3-2; size: .; J: TRBJ2-2; CDR3: CASSPPSSRNTGELFF
V: TRBV6-5; size: .; J: TRBJ1-1; CDR3: CASSQQFNTEAFF
V: TRBV5-1; size: .; J: TRBJ2-5; CDR3: CASSTSGTSGETQYF
V: TRBV9; size: .; J: TRBJ2-2; CDR3: CASSPPATGELFF
V: TRBV5-1; size: .; J: TRBJ2-7; CDR3: CASSRETGAAYEQYF
V: TRBV27; size: once; J: TRBJ1-6; CDR3: CASSFQDSPLHF
V: TRBV2; size: .; J: TRBJ1-1; CDR3: CASSFSGNTEAFF
V: TRBV7-2; size: .; J: TRBJ2-1; CDR3: CASSLVRERGDNEQFF
V: TRBV2; size: .; J: TRBJ2-3; CDR3: CATQSSHTQYF
V: TRBV11-2; size: .; J: TRBJ2-5; CDR3: CASSLTGTGTQYF
V: TRBV28; size: .; J: TRBJ2-7; CDR3: CASSLPGGVRYEQYF
V: TRBV29-1; size: .; J: TRBJ2-5; CDR3: CSVVPGGGETQYF
V: TRBV5-1; size: .; J: TRBJ1-1; CDR3: CASRLRTGGQNTEAFF
V: TRBV7-2; size: .; J: TRBJ2-7; CDR3: CASSFPAPPYEQYF
V: TRBV13; size: .; J: TRBJ2-3; CDR3: CASSLPSGRESDTQYF
V: TRBV7-3; size: .; J: TRBJ2-2; CDR3: CASSLQTGTNTGELFF
V: TRBV7-3; size: .; J: TRBJ1-2; CDR3: CASSPEKGGYTF
V: TRBV5-6; size: .; J: TRBJ2-7; CDR3: CASSFWTTTYEQYF
V: TRBV10-3; size: .; J: TRBJ2-2; CDR3: CAISESRGTANTGELFF
V: TRBV10-1; size: .; J: TRBJ1-1; CDR3: CASPNRGTEAFF
V: TRBV29-1; size: .; J: TRBJ1-4; CDR3: CSVEGTNANEKLFF
V: TRBV3-1/TRBV3-2; size: .; J: TRBJ2-1; CDR3: CASSQGLAGLYEQFF
V: TRBV20-1; size: .; J: TRBJ2-7; CDR3: CSASGSPGTSAYEQYF
V: TRBV5-4; size: once; J: TRBJ2-3; CDR3: CASQRGPRDTQYF
V: TRBV28; size: .; J: TRBJ2-7; CDR3: CASSSPDREYEQYF
V: TRBV10-1; size: .; J: TRBJ2-7; CDR3: CASNRQGPYEQYF
V: TRBV11-3; size: .; J: TRBJ2-1; CDR3: CASSLTGFGNEQFF
V: TRBV6-2/TRBV6-3; size: many; J: TRBJ1-1; CDR3: CASSFGRNTEAFF
V: TRBV9; size: once; J: TRBJ2-3; CDR3: CASSGSREGWTQYF
V: TRBV10-3; size: .; J: TRBJ2-7; CDR3: CAISDRGKYEQYF
V: TRBV29-1; size: .; J: TRBJ2-7; CDR3: CSVAGLEQYF
V: TRBV6-2/TRBV6-3; size: once; J: TRBJ1-1; CDR3: CASSQDSPEAFF
V: TRBV7-8; size: medium-sized; J: TRBJ1-3; CDR3: CASSQAHSGNTIYF
V: TRBV7-3; size: .; J: TRBJ2-7; CDR3: CASSSGSRTGGSGGEQYF
V: TRBV21-1; size: .; J: TRBJ2-2; CDR3: CASGTRVAGGTGELFF
V: TRBV2; size: .; J: TRBJ2-7; CDR3: CASSERSGRNDEQYF
V: TRBV6-6; size: .; J: TRBJ1-1; CDR3: CASSYPTDGVAFF
V: TRBV7-9; size: .; J: TRBJ2-3; CDR3: CASSSTGKKGTDTQYF
V: TRBV19; size: once; J: TRBJ1-6; CDR3: CASSIGSDTYNSPLHF
V: TRBV5-1; size: once; J: TRBJ2-7; CDR3: CASRPGTSNEQYF
V: TRBV7-3; size: .; J: TRBJ1-2; CDR3: CASSLGRGYGYTF
V: TRBV19; size: .; J: TRBJ2-7; CDR3: CASRGQGTYEQYF
V: TRBV4-1; size: .; J: TRBJ2-7; CDR3: CASSQAGQSSYEQYF
V: TRBV6-2/TRBV6-3; size: .; J: TRBJ1-2; CDR3: CASSRAGTPQNYGYTF
V: TRBV7-2; size: .; J: TRBJ2-5; CDR3: CASSLGSLETQYF
V: TRBV5-1; size: .; J: TRBJ2-6; CDR3: CASSLAISGANVLTF
V: TRBV30; size: .; J: TRBJ1-2; CDR3: CAWSHRFGQYYGYTF
V: TRBV6-5; size: .; J: TRBJ1-1; CDR3: CASGTYPEAFF
V: TRBV7-9; size: .; J: TRBJ1-2; CDR3: CASSPTGGTGYTF
V: TRBV3-1/TRBV3-2; size: .; J: TRBJ1-1; CDR3: CASSHGNTEAFF
V: TRBV9; size: medium-sized; J: TRBJ1-5; CDR3: CASSVGGEYDQPQHF
V: TRBV12-3/TRBV12-4; size: .; J: TRBJ2-3; CDR3: CASTAGGSDTQYF
V: TRBV28; size: .; J: TRBJ1-1; CDR3: CASSFGLGGVNTEAFF
V: TRBV5-1; size: once; J: TRBJ1-1; CDR3: CASSLVGLRTGTEAFF
V: TRBV5-1; size: .; J: TRBJ1-1; CDR3: CASSLETGNTEAFF